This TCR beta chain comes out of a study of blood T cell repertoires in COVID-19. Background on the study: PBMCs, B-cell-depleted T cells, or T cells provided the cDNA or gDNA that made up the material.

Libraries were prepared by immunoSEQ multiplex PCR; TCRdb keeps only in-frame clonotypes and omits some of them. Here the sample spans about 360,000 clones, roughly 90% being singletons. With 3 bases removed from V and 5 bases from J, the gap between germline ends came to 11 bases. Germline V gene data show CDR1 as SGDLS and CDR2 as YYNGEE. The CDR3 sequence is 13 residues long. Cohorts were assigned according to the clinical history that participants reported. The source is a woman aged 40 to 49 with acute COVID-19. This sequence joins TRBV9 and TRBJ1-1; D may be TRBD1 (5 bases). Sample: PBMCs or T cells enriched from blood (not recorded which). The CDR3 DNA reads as TGTGCCAGCAGCGCAGGGATTGATACTGAAGCTTTCTTT. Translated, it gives CASSAGIDTEAFF.